The clone carrying this T cell receptor beta chain was detected only a few times. This specimen belongs to a study of T-cell reconstitution after alpha-beta-depleted transplantation in children. Unique molecular identifiers were built into the TCRbeta library. Using its own MiXCR run on the PCR reads, TCRdb lists one record per CDR3 protein. The table records some 530,000 distinct CDR3 sequences, under 15% of them present only once. Germline V gives CDR1 SNHLY, CDR2 FYNNEI. The V end lost 4 bases, the J end lost 2 bases, and 15 bases lay between the germline ends. This CDR3 is built from 15 residues. The chain carries TRBV2 and TRBJ2-7; perhaps TRBD2 as D (6 bases). This clonotype was obtained from a human donor who donated a stem cell graft to a child with combined immunodeficiency. The specimen comprised PBMCs from the stem cell graft donor, sampled from the stem cell graft. In DNA, the CDR3 is TGTGCCAGCAGTGGCGGGGTTGAATCGCCCTACGAGCAGTACTTC. Translation gives CASSGGVESPYEQYF.